This TCR beta chain was recovered during a study of T cell responses to AZD1222 COVID-19 vaccine. With regard to this clone: Its antigen remains unknown.

Libraries were prepared by immunoSEQ multiplex PCR; TCRdb keeps only in-frame clonotypes and omits some of them. The sample has more than 70,000 clones, 65% to 90% seen once. The CDR3 contains 15 residues. Germline V gives CDR1 MNHEY, CDR2 SVGAGI. V was cut by 0 bases and J by 0 bases, with 8 bases left in between. Study-level results: Spike as a whole was targeted by vaccine-associated CD4 TCRs, dominant at 160-218 and 743-854. All repertoire sampling was performed exclusively after the peak T cell response. It should be noted that donors were predominantly white British and more often female, and clonal diversity was possibly underestimated.

The rearrangement uses TRBV6-5 and TRBJ1-1; D gene unclear. The sequences come from peripheral blood, collected on day 0 of AZD1222 vaccination. The sequence derives from an adult in good health. The CDR3 DNA reads TGTGCCAGCAGTTACTCGGCAACCATGAACACTGAAGCTTTCTTT. Translated: CASSYSATMNTEAFF.